This TCR beta chain appears in the sequencing data of a study of T cells after yellow fever vaccination. Across the study: Preparation of the low-cell-number fractions used SMART-Seq v4 Ultra Low Input.

The length of the CDR3 is 12 residues. The germline V gene has CDR1 WNHNN and CDR2 SYGVQD (reference sequence). Trimming took off 5 bases at V and 4 bases at J, with 7 bases between the two ends. TCRdb re-called the 5' RACE reads through MiXCR, storing one row per CDR3 protein. The sample includes 450,000 to 650,000 distinct CDR3 sequences, around a fifth of them seen just once. Findings of the study overall: Shared CD4/CD8 clonotypes were a small share, likely from convergent recombination.

As regards this clonotype: What it binds is unknown.

Specimen: PBMCs, collected approximately 22 days after the first yellow fever vaccination. V is TRBV10-1 and J is TRBJ2-3; TRBD1 might be the D (6 bases). This receptor was identified in a man aged 18 to 30 who received the YFV17D yellow fever vaccine. The CDR3 DNA reads TGCGCCAGCAGTAACAGGGCAGATACGCAGTATTTT. Its protein is CASSNRADTQYF.